This passage covers 13 T cell receptor beta chains from one sample sequenced in a study of long-term antiretroviral therapy in people with HIV. The assay, immunoSEQ v3.0, was run at survey level. This table comes from immunoSEQ multiplex PCR, and its TCRdb copy is limited to in-frame clones, with some not included. The repertoire includes some 30,000 clones, nearly 90% of them detected once, and about an eighth sits in the top ten. Sequenced material: unsorted PBMCs, taken 1.1 years after starting antiretroviral therapy. These receptors all come from a young man with HIV.

V usage is TRBV5-4 and J usage is TRBJ2-2; D possibly uses TRBD1 or TRBD2 (6 bases each). Germline assignment: CDR1 SGHNT and CDR2 YYREEE (reference sequence). With 7 bases removed from V and 7 bases from J, the gap between germline ends came to 17 bases. The length of the CDR3 is 14 residues. The CDR3 is CASEVLGGGGELFF. The CDR3 DNA reads as TGTGCCAGCGAAGTTCTGGGGGGCGGCGGGGAGCTGTTTTTT.

CDR3 nucleotide sequence: TGTGCTAGTGGTCCTACAGGGGGGAACACTGAAGCTTTCTTT. Its protein product is CASGPTGGNTEAFF. The rearrangement joins TRBV12-5 to TRBJ1-1; TRBD1 aligns across 8 bases. CDR1 is LGHNT and CDR2 is FRNRAP in the germline V gene. There are 14 residues in the CDR3. V lost 5 bases, J lost 1 base, and 3 bases stayed unmatched.

The chain links TRBV9 to TRBJ2-2; no firm D call. The V and J ends lost 0 bases and 7 bases respectively, with 10 bases between them. Looked up from germline, CDR1 is SGDLS and CDR2 is YYNGEE. The length of the CDR3 is 14 residues. The CDR3 protein is CASSVVGQDGELFF. In nucleotides, the CDR3 is TGTGCCAGCAGCGTAGTAGGGCAGGACGGGGAGCTGTTTTTT. The full variable domain, its missing parts supplied by reference TRBV9 and TRBJ2-2, is DSGVTQTPKHLITATGQRVTLRCSPRSGDLSVYWYQQSLDQGLQFLIQYYNGEERAKGNILERFSAQQFPDLHSELNLSSLELGDSALYFCASSVVGQDGELFFGEGSRLTVL.

The V and J genes are TRBV29-1 and TRBJ2-7, with D hard to call. Trimming removed 7 bases from V and 4 bases from J, with 11 bases in between. This CDR3 comprises 11 residues. Germline CDR1 is SQVTM and CDR2 is ANQGSEA. CDR3 nucleotides: TGCAGCGCCATTGCAGGATACGAGCAGTACTTC. Translation: CSAIAGYEQYF.

The chain joins TRBV19 to TRBJ1-4; D unresolved. Per germline, CDR1 LNHDA and CDR2 SQIVND (reference sequence). The CDR3 has 15 residues. V dropped 8 bases and J dropped 4 bases, with 17 bases sitting between them. CDR3 nucleotide sequence: TGTGCCAGTTCGGCTTCGTACCTCTATAATGAAAAACTGTTTTTT. It yields the protein CASSASYLYNEKLFF. The full variable domain, its missing parts supplied by reference TRBV19 and TRBJ1-4, is DGGITQSPKYLFRKEGQNVTLSCEQNLNHDAMYWYRQDPGQGLRLIYYSQIVNDFQKGDIAEGYSVSREKKESFPLTVTSAQKNPTAFYLCASSASYLYNEKLFFGSGTQLSVL.

V is TRBV6-4 and J is TRBJ2-1, with TRBD1 matching 7 bases. This CDR3 region has 14 residues. The V gene's germline CDR1 is MRHNA and CDR2 SNTAGT. J gave up 8 bases and V 4 bases, and 8 bases lay outside the gene matches. The CDR3 region is CASSVATGAYEQFF. CDR3 DNA: TGTGCCAGCAGTGTTGCCACAGGGGCGTATGAGCAGTTCTTC.

The rearrangement uses TRBV5-1 and TRBJ2-2; D not certain. The germline V gene encodes CDR1 SGHRS and CDR2 YFSETQ. The CDR3 spans 14 residues. The V end was cut by 0 bases, the J end by 10 bases, with 13 bases between. DNA for the CDR3: TGCGCCAGCAGCTTGGACAGTACTTCAGAGGAGCTGTTTTTT. Translating it yields CASSLDSTSEELFF.

The CDR3 sequence is CASRGTGAHEQYF. Here the CDR3 DNA reads TGTGCCAGCAGAGGGACAGGGGCCCACGAGCAGTACTTC. This chain links TRBV2 with TRBJ2-7; 10 bases agree with TRBD1. The CDR3 covers 13 residues. J was trimmed by 5 bases and V by 6 bases; bases with no gene match: 4. Germline V CDR1 and CDR2: SNHLY, FYNNEI.

The chain combines TRBV4-1 with TRBJ1-5; D is uncertain. There are 16 residues in the CDR3. The V and J ends lost 0 bases and 4 bases respectively, with 13 bases between them. Germline CDR1 and CDR2: MGHRA and YSYEKL. The CDR3 DNA is TGCGCCAGCAGCCAAGAAGTCGGGTCCGTAAATCAGCCCCAGCATTTT. Translating gives CASSQEVGSVNQPQHF.

The sample holds one count of this clone. This chain joins TRBV19 and TRBJ1-1; TRBD1 is a possible D gene (5 bases). The germline gives CDR1 LNHDA, CDR2 SQIVND (reference sequence). Trimming left V 7 bases short and J 1 base short, with 19 bases between. The CDR3 length is 16 residues. Here the CDR3 DNA reads TGTGCCAGTATAGGCCCGACGACAGTCAGGAACACTGAAGCTTTCTTT. Its translation is CASIGPTTVRNTEAFF.

The V gene is TRBV7-2, the J gene TRBJ1-2; D gene ambiguous. V was pared by 8 bases and J by 0 bases, with 13 bases between. CDR3 length: 14 residues. Germline CDR1 is SGHTA and CDR2 is FQGNSA. CDR3 in DNA: TGTGCCAGCGGGGTGGGAGGAGCTAACTATGGCTACACCTTC. It yields the protein CASGVGGANYGYTF.

V gene TRBV13 combines with J gene TRBJ2-2; 9 nucleotides agree with TRBD1. J was trimmed by 5 bases and V by 4 bases; bases with no gene match: 11. Germline-derived CDR1 and CDR2 are PRHDT and FYEKMQ (reference sequence). This CDR3 is built from 17 residues. As DNA, the CDR3 is TGTGCCAGCAGCTCCCTATCGGGGACAGGGTCGACCGGGGAGCTGTTTTTT. Its translation is CASSSLSGTGSTGELFF.

The genes are TRBV9 and TRBJ2-1; D is possibly TRBD1 or TRBD2 (5 bases each). The CDR3 length is 12 residues. Between the trimmed V and J ends, which lost 6 bases and 5 bases, there was a span of 9 bases. CDR1 SGDLS and CDR2 YYNGEE come from the germline V gene. The CDR3 region is CASMGVNNEQFF. The CDR3 DNA reads TGTGCCAGCATGGGGGTAAACAATGAGCAGTTCTTC.